These 19 T cell receptor beta chains were all obtained from the same sample, sequenced in a study of identifying expanded T cells in peripheral blood. Profiling relied on immunoSEQ multiplex PCR, and the TCRdb table lists in-frame clones only, not all of them. The sample shows around 94,000 clones, around 88% of them seen only once. The specimen sequenced was blood. Receptor source: a person aged 18 to 69 in good health.

The rearrangement joins TRBV7-3 to TRBJ2-5, with D possibly TRBD1 on 5 matching bases. This CDR3 spans 14 amino acids. Germline lookup yields CDR1 SGHTA and CDR2 FQGTGA. Trimming pared 5 bases from V and 5 bases from J, leaving 15 bases between. CDR3: CASSPLGQGETQYF. The DNA for the CDR3 is TGTGCCAGCAGCCCATTAGGGCAGGGCGAGACCCAGTACTTC.

The V call is TRBV7-2, the J call TRBJ1-3; D gene ambiguous. CDR1 is SGHTA, CDR2 FQGNSA, per germline. The V end lost 5 bases, the J end lost 0 bases, and 14 bases lay between the germline ends. CDR3 length: 16 residues. The CDR3 DNA reads TGTGCCAGCAGCCCCCGGGCTACCAACTCTGGAAACACCATATATTTT. Translated, it gives CASSPRATNSGNTIYF.

The chain has TRBV28 and TRBJ2-1; unclear D gene. The CDR3 totals 13 residues. CDR1 is MDHEN and CDR2 is SYDVKM in the germline V gene. V was clipped by 5 bases and J by 12 bases, with 17 bases between them. The CDR3 nucleotides are TGTGCCAGCAGTCAATATTTAAGCCTAGGGCAGTTCTTC. It yields the protein CASSQYLSLGQFF.

V is TRBV27 and J is TRBJ1-5; D remains ambiguous. The CDR3 length is 15 residues. The V end lost 6 bases, the J end lost 0 bases, and 12 bases lay between the germline ends. CDR1 and CDR2 from the germline V gene are MNHEY and SMNVEV (reference sequence). DNA for the CDR3: TGTGCCAGCAGGTTGGAAGGCTATAGCAATCAGCCCCAGCATTTT. As protein: CASRLEGYSNQPQHF.

CDR3 in DNA: TGTGCCATCAGAGGGGACAGGGAGCCAGATACGCAGTATTTT. This sequence encodes CAIRGDREPDTQYF. The chain has TRBV10-3 and TRBJ2-3; 9 bases agree with TRBD1. CDR3 length: 14 amino acids. Germline CDR1 and CDR2: ENHRY and SYGVKD. V was pared by 6 bases and J by 4 bases, with 5 bases of the junction left unmatched.

The chain links TRBV5-8 to TRBJ2-3; D might be TRBD1 (6 bases). The CDR3 consists of 18 residues. V lost 1 base and J lost 5, with 23 bases in between. CDR1 is SGHTS and CDR2 is YDEGEE in the germline V gene. CDR3 coding DNA: TGTGCCAGCAGCTTGCGCATCAGGCTAGCAGAGACAGGAGATACGCAGTATTTT. Its protein product is CASSLRIRLAETGDTQYF.

V usage is TRBV27 and J usage is TRBJ2-7; D may be TRBD1 or TRBD2 (5 bases each). CDR1 is MNHEY, CDR2 SMNVEV, per germline (reference sequence). Trimming shortened V by 2 bases and J by 2 bases, and 22 bases separated the two germline ends. This CDR3 spans 18 amino acids. The CDR3 spells CASSLRGGRNEIPYEQYF. The DNA of the CDR3 is TGTGCCAGCAGTTTAAGGGGCGGGCGGAACGAAATCCCCTACGAGCAGTACTTC.

This chain links TRBV25-1 with TRBJ1-2, with D uncertain. CDR3 size: 14 residues. Germline V gene data show CDR1 as MGHDK and CDR2 as SYGVNS. V lost 3 bases, J lost 4 bases, and 12 bases lay in between. The CDR3 reads CASSEPETFYGYTF. Written as DNA, the CDR3 is TGTGCCAGCAGTGAGCCTGAGACCTTCTATGGCTACACCTTC.

The J gene is TRBJ1-3, the V gene TRBV5-4; a weak D match, TRBD1 (5 bases). The CDR3 totals 16 residues. Looked up from germline, CDR1 is SGHNT and CDR2 is YYREEE (reference sequence). V lost 4 bases and J lost 2, with 16 bases in between. CDR3: CASSDFSGVPGNTIYF. DNA of the CDR3: TGTGCCAGCAGCGATTTCTCGGGGGTCCCTGGAAACACCATATATTTT.

J is TRBJ2-1 and V is TRBV25-1; perhaps TRBD1 as D (6 bases). Trimming stripped 3 bases from V and 0 bases from J, with 12 bases between. Germline loops: CDR1 MGHDK, CDR2 SYGVNS. The CDR3 length is 16 residues. CDR3 amino acids: CASSDGQQSSYNEQFF. The CDR3, as DNA: TGTGCCAGCAGTGACGGACAGCAAAGCTCCTACAATGAGCAGTTCTTC.

V is TRBV6-6 and J is TRBJ2-3; D is possibly TRBD1 (5 bases). The CDR3 contains 13 residues. Germline V gene sequence: CDR1 MNHNY, CDR2 SVGAGI (reference sequence). V was shortened by 3 bases and J by 7 bases, with 11 bases between the two germline ends. CDR3 nucleotides: TGTGCCAGCAGTTATAAACAGGCGAATACGCAGTATTTT. It codes for CASSYKQANTQYF.

The chain employs TRBV5-1 and TRBJ1-1; 7 positions match TRBD1. V dropped 3 bases and J dropped 5; count of bases not matched to a gene: 10. Germline V lookup: CDR1 SGHRS, CDR2 YFSETQ. The CDR3 has 15 residues. CDR3: CASSWYRGGETEAFF. The CDR3 region has the DNA TGCGCCAGCAGCTGGTACAGGGGTGGGGAAACTGAAGCTTTCTTT.

The DNA for the CDR3 is TGTGCCAGCAGTTTAAAACCGACAGGGCGGGGTTCCTACGAGCAGTACTTC. This translates into CASSLKPTGRGSYEQYF. The chain links TRBV27 to TRBJ2-7; TRBD1 is a possible D gene (7 bases). Germline values: CDR1 MNHEY, CDR2 SMNVEV (reference sequence). The length of the CDR3 is 17 residues. V gave up 2 bases and J gave up 1 base, with 18 bases separating them.

The rearrangement joins TRBV18 to TRBJ2-7; no firm D call. This CDR3 contains 15 residues. Germline lookup yields CDR1 KGHSH and CDR2 LQKENI. Trimming removed 3 bases from V and 1 base from J, with 13 bases in between. The CDR3 is CASSPHEEPSYEQYF. CDR3 DNA sequence: TGTGCCAGCTCACCGCATGAGGAGCCTTCCTACGAGCAGTACTTC. The whole variable domain, remainder taken from reference TRBV18 and TRBJ2-7, is NAGVMQNPRHLVRRRGQEARLRCSPMKGHSHVYWYRQLPEEGLKFMVYLQKENIIDESGMPKERFSAEFPKEGPSILRIQQVVRGDSAAYFCASSPHEEPSYEQYFGPGTRLTVT.

This clone came up many times. The genes are TRBV6-5 and TRBJ2-7, with no clear D. The CDR3 is 11 residues long. The V end lost 6 bases, the J end lost 3 bases, and 6 bases lay between the germline ends. CDR1 is MNHEY and CDR2 is SVGAGI in the germline V gene. The CDR3 DNA reads as TGTGCCAGCAGCGACTTCTACGAGCAGTACTTC. Translating it yields CASSDFYEQYF.

This chain links TRBV10-3 with TRBJ1-5, with D tentatively TRBD1 (5 bases). This CDR3 contains 16 residues. Looked up from germline, CDR1 is ENHRY and CDR2 is SYGVKD. Between the trimmed V and J ends, which lost 2 bases and 5 bases, there was a span of 16 bases. The CDR3 coding sequence is TGTGCCATCAGTGAGGCAAGGGGTGGGGTGGATCAGCCCCAGCATTTT. This gives the protein CAISEARGGVDQPQHF.

In DNA, the CDR3 is TGTGCCAGCAGCTTAGATGGTTCCTACAATGAGCAGTTCTTC. Its translation: CASSLDGSYNEQFF. The rearrangement links TRBV7-9 to TRBJ2-1; D gene ambiguous. Looked up from germline, CDR1 is SEHNR and CDR2 is FQNEAQ (reference sequence). V was cut by 1 base and J by 1 base, with 5 bases left in between. CDR3 size: 14 residues.

The table lists this clone with a few counts. V gene TRBV2 combines with J gene TRBJ1-5; no firm D call. Germline V gene data show CDR1 as SNHLY and CDR2 as FYNNEI. This CDR3 spans 15 amino acids. Trimming took off 3 bases at V and 0 bases at J, with 9 bases between the two ends. The CDR3 region is CASSEGQLSNQPQHF. The DNA for the CDR3 is TGTGCCAGCAGTGAGGGTCAGCTTAGCAATCAGCCCCAGCATTTT.

The V and J genes are TRBV6-1 and TRBJ2-5; D is unclear. The germline V and J ends were trimmed by 0 bases and 4 bases, with 12 bases remaining between them. The CDR3 length is 15 residues. Germline CDR1 MNHNS, CDR2 SASEGT. CDR3 protein: CASSEALNLGETQYF. DNA of the CDR3: TGTGCCAGCAGTGAAGCTTTAAATTTGGGAGAGACCCAGTACTTC.